This T cell receptor beta chain is drawn from a study of T cell repertoires in cytomegalovirus infection. This clonotype was counted between two and nine times. Germline lookup yields CDR1 LGHNA and CDR2 YNFKEQ. V dropped 0 bases and J dropped 8 bases, with 10 bases sitting between them. The CDR3 has 13 residues. Using its own MiXCR run on the reads, TCRdb lists one record per CDR3 protein. The sample yields fewer than 250,000 distinct CDR3 sequences, over 9% seen once. What was sequenced was PBMCs. This sequence joins TRBV4-2 and TRBJ1-2, with a weak D call TRBD1 (6 bases). This sequence originates from a human donor in good health (CMV status not recorded). Some clones in this sample may be carry-over from other donors' samples. The CDR3 loop reads CASSQDQGKGYTF. CDR3 DNA: TGTGCCAGCAGCCAAGACCAGGGGAAAGGCTACACCTTC.